The clone carrying this T cell receptor beta chain was recorded once. The record originates from a study of shared clonotypes between healthy human individuals. Deletions cut 0 bases from V and 6 bases from J, with 16 bases between. The germline V gene encodes CDR1 SGHTA and CDR2 FQGNSA. CDR3 length equals 16 residues. This table comes from immunoSEQ multiplex PCR, and its TCRdb copy is limited to in-frame clones, with some not included. Of approximately 2.5 million clones listed, 93% were seen once; the top ten hold more than 0.35%. The sequence came from a man in his late teens or twenties in good health. Some clones in this sample may be carry-over from other donors' samples. The J gene is TRBJ2-3, the V gene TRBV7-2; D unclear. Material for sequencing was naive CD4+ T cells from PBMCs. As to subset: CD45RA+ positively selected. CDR3 sequence reads: CASSLARLGPQDTQYF. The DNA of the CDR3 is TGTGCCAGCAGCTTAGCGCGATTAGGACCACAGGATACGCAGTATTTT. Looking up the rest from reference TRBV7-2 and TRBJ2-3 gives the full variable domain: GAGVSQSPSNKVTEKGKDVELRCDPISGHTALYWYRQSLGQGLEFLIYFQGNSAPDKSGLPSDRFSAERTGGSVSTLTIQRTQQEDSAVYLCASSLARLGPQDTQYFGPGTRLTVL.